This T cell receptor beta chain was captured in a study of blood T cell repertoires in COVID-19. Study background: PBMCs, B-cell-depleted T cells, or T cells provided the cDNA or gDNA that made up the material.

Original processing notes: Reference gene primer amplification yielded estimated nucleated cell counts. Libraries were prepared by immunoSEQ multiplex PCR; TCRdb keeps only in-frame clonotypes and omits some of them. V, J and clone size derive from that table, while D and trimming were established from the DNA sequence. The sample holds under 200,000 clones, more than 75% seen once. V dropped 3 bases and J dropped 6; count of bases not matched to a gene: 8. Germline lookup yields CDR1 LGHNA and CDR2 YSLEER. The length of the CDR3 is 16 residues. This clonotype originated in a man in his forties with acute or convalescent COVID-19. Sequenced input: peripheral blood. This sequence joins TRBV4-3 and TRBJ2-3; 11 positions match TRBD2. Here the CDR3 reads CASSHTSGGTRDTQYF. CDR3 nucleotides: TGCGCCAGCAGCCACACTAGCGGGGGTACCCGGGATACGCAGTATTTT.